The 23 T cell receptor beta chains in this list originate from one sample, sequenced in a study of siplizumab effects on memory and regulatory T cells. Here immunoSEQ multiplex PCR was the method, and the copy in TCRdb shows in-frame clones only, minus some. Of about 72,000 clones in the sample, 75% to 95% are singletons; the top ten hold around 28%. Source material: CD8+ T cells sorted from blood. Receptors originate from a human donor in good health.

The chain has TRBV18 and TRBJ2-6, with 7 bases matching TRBD2. The CDR3 loop spans 18 amino acids. After removal of 6 bases from V and 1 base from J, the junction contained 12 bases not matched to a gene. The germline V gene encodes CDR1 KGHSH and CDR2 LQKENI. The CDR3: CASSPTWGGASGANVLTF. The CDR3 DNA sequence: TGTGCCAGCTCCCCGACTTGGGGAGGGGCGTCTGGGGCCAACGTCCTGACTTTC.

The genes are TRBV2 and TRBJ1-1, with 10 bases lining up with TRBD1. The length of the CDR3 is 13 residues. CDR1 SNHLY and CDR2 FYNNEI come from the germline V gene. The CDR3, as DNA: TGTGCTTACCGGGACAGGGGTTGGACTGAAGCTTTCTTT. Residues: CAYRDRGWTEAFF.

The V call is TRBV19, the J call TRBJ2-7, with 11 bases aligning to TRBD2. J was trimmed by 3 bases and V by 3 bases; bases with no gene match: 7. This CDR3 contains 16 residues. Germline-derived CDR1 and CDR2 are LNHDA and SQIVND (reference sequence). The CDR3 loop reads CASSITSGGSYYEQYF. The CDR3 DNA follows: TGTGCCAGTAGTATCACTAGCGGGGGCTCCTACTACGAGCAGTACTTC.

V and J are TRBV11-2 and TRBJ2-1; 7 bases agree with TRBD2. In germline, CDR1 is SGHAT, CDR2 FQNNGV. The V gene end was trimmed by 0 bases and the J gene end by 0 bases; junction bases not matched to a gene: 5. The length of the CDR3 is 17 residues. The CDR3 protein is CASSLDLAESSYNEQFF. The CDR3 DNA is TGTGCCAGCAGCTTAGATCTAGCGGAGAGCTCCTACAATGAGCAGTTCTTC.

The rearrangement uses TRBV6-6 and TRBJ2-7; TRBD1 matches at 7 bases. Per the germline V gene, CDR1 is MNHNY and CDR2 is SVGAGI (reference sequence). This CDR3 is 15 amino acids long. V lost 4 bases, J lost 2 bases, and 8 bases stayed unmatched. The CDR3 nucleotides read TGTGCCAGCAGTTCTCCGGGACAGCTAGCCTACGAGCAGTACTTC. This codes for CASSSPGQLAYEQYF.

The chain links TRBV4-1 to TRBJ2-7, with no clear D. Germline lookup yields CDR1 MGHRA and CDR2 YSYEKL. The ends were cut back, 1 base at V and 0 bases at J, with 10 bases in the middle. The CDR3 is 15 residues long. The CDR3 DNA reads as TGCGCCAGCAGCCAAGGGTCAAGAAGCTCCTACGAGCAGTACTTC. Protein sequence: CASSQGSRSSYEQYF.

This clone has just one count. V is TRBV25-1 and J is TRBJ2-5; D may be TRBD2 (6 bases). The CDR3 loop spans 11 amino acids. Looked up from germline, CDR1 is MGHDK and CDR2 is SYGVNS. V was cut by 6 bases and J by 4 bases, with 6 bases left in between. For the CDR3, the DNA is TGTGCCAGCAGGGAGGGAGAGACCCAGTACTTC. Protein sequence: CASREGETQYF.

The J gene is TRBJ1-3, the V gene TRBV5-4; TRBD1 agrees at 7 bases. Trimming took 1 base from V and 4 from J; bases not matched to a gene: 5. Germline V lookup: CDR1 SGHNT, CDR2 YYREEE (reference sequence). The CDR3 is made up of 15 amino acids. CDR3 DNA sequence: TGTGCCAGCAGCTTGACAGGGGCCCTCGGAAACACCATATATTTT. This gives the protein CASSLTGALGNTIYF. Full variable domain (rest looked up from reference TRBV5-4 and TRBJ1-3): ETGVTQSPTHLIKTRGQQVTLRCSSQSGHNTVSWYQQALGQGPQFIFQYYREEENGRGNFPPRFSGLQFPNYSSELNVNALELDDSALYLCASSLTGALGNTIYFGEGSWLTVV.

V usage is TRBV4-1 and J usage is TRBJ1-1; D gene ambiguous. CDR1 and CDR2 (germline): MGHRA, YSYEKL. V was cut by 2 bases and J by 0 bases, with 7 bases left in between. This CDR3 region has 14 residues. CDR3 in DNA: TGCGCCAGCAGCCAAAGGGTAATGAACACTGAAGCTTTCTTT. Translation gives CASSQRVMNTEAFF.

This chain links TRBV19 with TRBJ2-5, with D perhaps matching TRBD1 (5 bases). This CDR3 comprises 15 residues. Germline V gene sequence: CDR1 LNHDA, CDR2 SQIVND (reference sequence). Trimming pared 5 bases from V and 5 bases from J, leaving 18 bases between. The CDR3 nucleotides read TGTGCCAGTAGTGATGGCCAGGGCCCATGGGAGACCCAGTACTTC. It translates to CASSDGQGPWETQYF.

The rearrangement joins TRBV6-6 to TRBJ2-7; D gene uncertain. CDR1 is MNHNY and CDR2 is SVGAGI in the germline V gene (reference sequence). The ends were cut back, 0 bases at V and 5 bases at J, with 8 bases in the middle. The CDR3 runs 13 residues. The CDR3 nucleotides read TGTGCCAGCAGTTACTCTGGAGTAAACGAGCAGTACTTC. This translates into CASSYSGVNEQYF.

The chain has TRBV18 and TRBJ2-1; 14 nucleotides agree with TRBD2. The V and J ends lost 3 bases and 8 bases, in that order; junction bases with no gene match: 3. Germline V gene sequence: CDR1 KGHSH, CDR2 LQKENI. The CDR3 consists of 15 residues. CDR3 bases: TGTGCCAGCTCACCCGGGACTAGCGGGGGTGATGAGCAGTTCTTC. Residues: CASSPGTSGGDEQFF.

The rearrangement uses TRBV6-5 and TRBJ2-7, with D unclear. The germline V and J ends were trimmed by 0 bases and 2 bases, with 5 bases remaining between them. The CDR3 is made up of 13 amino acids. Germline CDR1 is MNHEY and CDR2 is SVGAGI. The CDR3 coding sequence is TGTGCCAGCAGTTACTCGAGCCCCTACGAGCAGTACTTC. Protein: CASSYSSPYEQYF.

The chain uses TRBV12-5 and TRBJ1-1; perhaps TRBD1 as D (6 bases). CDR1 and CDR2 (germline): LGHNT, FRNRAP. CDR3 length: 15 amino acids. The ends were cut back, 0 bases at V and 3 bases at J, with 11 bases in the middle. The CDR3 loop reads CASGLVRDTDTEAFF. CDR3 bases: TGTGCTAGTGGTTTGGTACGGGACACGGACACTGAAGCTTTCTTT.

This sequence joins TRBV12-5 and TRBJ2-1; D uncertain. CDR3 length equals 14 residues. The V end was cut by 2 bases, the J end by 2 bases, with 7 bases between. CDR1 is LGHNT and CDR2 is FRNRAP in the germline V gene. The CDR3 loop is CASGLSLAYNEQFF. The CDR3 coding sequence is TGTGCTAGTGGTTTGAGCCTCGCCTACAATGAGCAGTTCTTC.

The chain links TRBV19 to TRBJ1-3, with unresolved D. V was cut by 5 bases and J by 7 bases, with 15 bases left in between. CDR3 length: 14 amino acids. Looked up from germline, CDR1 is LNHDA and CDR2 is SQIVND (reference sequence). CDR3 region: CASSAGPAGNTIYF. Written as DNA, the CDR3 is TGTGCCAGTAGTGCGGGTCCCGCCGGTAACACCATATATTTT.

V gene TRBV5-1 combines with J gene TRBJ1-1; no clear D gene. The CDR3 contains 13 residues. The V end lost 6 bases, the J end lost 1 base, and 10 bases lay between the germline ends. Germline V gene sequence: CDR1 SGHRS, CDR2 YFSETQ. CDR3 sequence reads: CASTPAQNTEAFF. The CDR3 DNA sequence: TGCGCCAGCACACCGGCCCAGAACACTGAAGCTTTCTTT.

This chain connects TRBV7-3 to TRBJ2-3; TRBD2 aligns across 12 bases. The CDR3 sequence is 19 residues long. The V gene's germline CDR1 is SGHTA and CDR2 FQGTGA. J gave up 0 bases and V 3 bases, and 10 bases lay outside the gene matches. DNA of the CDR3: TGTGCCAGCAGCTTTCCAGCTCTAGGGACTAGCGGGAGCACAGATACGCAGTATTTT. It yields the protein CASSFPALGTSGSTDTQYF.

This sequence joins TRBV12-5 and TRBJ2-1; the D is unclear. The CDR3 length is 16 residues. V shed 5 bases and J shed 2 bases, with 16 bases lying between them. CDR1 and CDR2 from the germline V gene are LGHNT and FRNRAP. The CDR3 DNA follows: TGTGCTAGTGGTCCGACATTCGGGCGGACCTACAATGAGCAGTTCTTC. It yields the protein CASGPTFGRTYNEQFF.

DNA of the CDR3: TGTGCCAGCAGTCGAATAGGGACAGGGGATTACAATGAGCAGTTCTTC. This translates into CASSRIGTGDYNEQFF. The rearrangement links TRBV21-1 to TRBJ2-1; TRBD1 was called by the table and not checked on the DNA. TRBV21-1 is annotated as a pseudogene. The CDR3 has 16 amino acids.

The gene calls are TRBV2 and TRBJ1-2; D gene uncertain. The CDR3 consists of 13 residues. V was cut by 10 bases and J by 0 bases, with 12 bases left in between. Germline V gene data show CDR1 as SNHLY and CDR2 as FYNNEI. CDR3 nucleotides: TGTGCCACCCTTTTCGGGGCTAACTATGGCTACACCTTC. Residues: CATLFGANYGYTF.

The V and J genes are TRBV5-6 and TRBJ2-2; D is undetermined. CDR1 and CDR2 (germline): SGHDT, YYEEEE. V lost 0 bases and J lost 1, with 4 bases in between. CDR3 length: 14 amino acids. The CDR3 DNA follows: TGTGCCAGCAGCTTGGTCCGGAACACCGGGGAGCTGTTTTTT. Its protein product is CASSLVRNTGELFF.

The genes are TRBV4-1 and TRBJ2-3, with 8 bases that match TRBD2. Germline trimming cut 2 bases from V and 2 bases from J; bases unmatched to any gene: 12. This CDR3 is built from 18 residues. Looked up from germline, CDR1 is MGHRA and CDR2 is YSYEKL. This CDR3 is CASSQFPQSGGLTDTQYF. In DNA form, the CDR3 reads TGCGCCAGCAGCCAATTTCCCCAGAGCGGGGGCCTCACAGATACGCAGTATTTT.